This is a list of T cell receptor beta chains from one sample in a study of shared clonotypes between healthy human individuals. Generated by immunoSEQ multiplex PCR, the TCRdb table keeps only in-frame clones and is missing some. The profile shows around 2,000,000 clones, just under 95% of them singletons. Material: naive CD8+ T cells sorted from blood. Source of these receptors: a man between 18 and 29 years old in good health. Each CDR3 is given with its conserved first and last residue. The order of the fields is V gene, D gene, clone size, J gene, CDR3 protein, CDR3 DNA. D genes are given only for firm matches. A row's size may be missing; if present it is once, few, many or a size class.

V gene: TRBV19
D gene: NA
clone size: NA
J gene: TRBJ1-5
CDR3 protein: CASSMRWGSVQPQHF
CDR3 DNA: TGTGCCAGTAGTATGAGGTGGGGGAGCGTTCAGCCCCAGCATTTT

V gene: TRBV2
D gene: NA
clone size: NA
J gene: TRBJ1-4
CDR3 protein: CASSESVGGEDEKLFF
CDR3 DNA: TGTGCCAGCAGTGAGAGTGTTGGAGGGGAAGATGAAAAACTGTTTTTT

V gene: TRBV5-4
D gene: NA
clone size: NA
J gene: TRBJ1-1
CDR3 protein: CASSLSGPYTEAFF
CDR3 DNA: TGTGCCAGCAGCCTCAGTGGGCCCTACACTGAAGCTTTCTTT

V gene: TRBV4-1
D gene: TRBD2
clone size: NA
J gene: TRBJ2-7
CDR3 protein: CASSQDSGERSYEQYF
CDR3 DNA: TGCGCCAGCAGCCAAGATAGCGGGGAGAGGTCCTACGAGCAGTACTTC

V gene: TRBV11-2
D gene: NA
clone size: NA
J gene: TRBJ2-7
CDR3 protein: CASSLGGRPEFDEQYF
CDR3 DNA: TGTGCCAGCAGCTTAGGGGGGCGCCCGGAGTTTGACGAGCAGTACTTC

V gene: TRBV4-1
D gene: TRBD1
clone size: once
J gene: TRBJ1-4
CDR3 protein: CASSQGDSLFF
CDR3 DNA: TGCGCCAGCAGCCAAGGGGACAGTCTGTTTTTT

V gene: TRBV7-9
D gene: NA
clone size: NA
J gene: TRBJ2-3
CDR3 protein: CASSLGWGADTQYF
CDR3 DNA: TGTGCCAGCAGCTTAGGGTGGGGGGCAGATACGCAGTATTTT

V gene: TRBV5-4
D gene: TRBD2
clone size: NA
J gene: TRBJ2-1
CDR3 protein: CASSILAGSYNEQFF
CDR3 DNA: TGTGCCAGCAGCATTCTAGCGGGGAGCTACAATGAGCAGTTCTTC

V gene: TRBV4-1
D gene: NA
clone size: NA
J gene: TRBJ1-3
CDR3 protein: CASTRAIKSSGNTIYF
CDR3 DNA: TGCGCCAGCACCCGGGCGATAAAAAGCTCTGGAAACACCATATATTTT

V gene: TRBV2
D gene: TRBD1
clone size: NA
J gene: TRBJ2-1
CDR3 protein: CASRDDRDSYNEQFF
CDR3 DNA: TGTGCCAGCAGGGACGACAGGGACTCCTACAATGAGCAGTTCTTC